These 25 T cell receptor beta chains came from one sample sequenced in a study of Graves' ophthalmopathy and Graves' hyperthyroidism. RNA transcripts were the source from which TCR beta CDR3 regions were amplified. Investigators did first-round RT-PCR with HTBI primers, then second-round multiplex PCR. Using its own MiXCR run on the multiplex PCR reads, TCRdb lists one record per CDR3 protein. The repertoire holds 260,000 or so distinct CDR3 sequences, with around 45% as singletons. The specimen was peripheral blood. All receptors derive from an adult man with Graves' ophthalmopathy.

In this sample, this clonotype turned up once. The gene calls are TRBV6-5 and TRBJ2-7; 8 bases align to TRBD1. The V segment lost 5 bases and the J segment 0 bases; nucleotides outside the gene matches: 6. Germline CDR1 reads MNHEY; CDR2 reads SVGAGI. CDR3 length equals 15 residues. CDR3 nucleotide sequence: TGTGCCAGCAGTCCGACAGGGGTTGGCTCCTACGAGCAGTACTTC. It specifies CASSPTGVGSYEQYF.

This rearrangement joins TRBV12-5 to TRBJ2-7; 13 bases align to TRBD2. CDR1 and CDR2 (germline): LGHNT, FRNRAP. V lost 9 bases, J lost 5 bases, and 7 bases stayed unmatched. The CDR3 runs 14 residues. CDR3 loop: CARDPGTSGNEQYF. DNA for the CDR3: TGTGCTAGAGATCCGGGGACTAGCGGGAACGAGCAGTACTTC. The variable domain in full, completed from reference TRBV12-5 and TRBJ2-7, reads DARVTQTPRHKVTEMGQEVTMRCQPILGHNTVFWYRQTMMQGLELLAYFRNRAPLDDSGMPKDRFSAEMPDATLATLKIQPSEPRDSAVYFCARDPGTSGNEQYFGPGTRLTVT.

This clonotype was seen a few times. The rearrangement joins TRBV7-3 to TRBJ2-2, with D possibly being TRBD1 (6 bases). The length of the CDR3 is 13 residues. Germline assignment: CDR1 SGHTA and CDR2 FQGTGA. The V end was cut by 8 bases, the J end by 3 bases, with 10 bases between. CDR3 in amino acids: CASRAGDTGELFF. The CDR3 DNA sequence: TGTGCCAGCCGAGCAGGGGACACCGGGGAGCTGTTTTTT.

The chain employs TRBV29-1 and TRBJ2-7; D unresolved. The CDR3 loop spans 11 amino acids. Germline-derived CDR1 and CDR2 are SQVTM and ANQGSEA. The V and J ends lost 8 bases and 0 bases respectively, with 8 bases between them. The CDR3 is CSPGSSYEQYF. CDR3 nucleotide sequence: TGCAGCCCCGGGTCCTCCTACGAGCAGTACTTC.

This clonotype was recorded many times. At one of its ends the junction is not consistent with the germline gene, which may arise from a read error. V gene TRBV20-1 combines with J gene TRBJ1-1; no clear D gene. The germline gives CDR1 DFQATT, CDR2 SNEGSKA (reference sequence). The CDR3 length is 8 residues. CDR3 in amino acids: CSAVGRIF. The DNA for the CDR3 is TGCAGTGCCGTAGGAAGGATCTTT.

Only one count was recorded for this clonotype. The chain links TRBV9 to TRBJ2-3; D remains unclear. The CDR3 contains 13 residues. The germline CDR1 and CDR2 sequences are SGDLS and YYNGEE. Trimming left V 3 bases short and J 3 bases short, with 8 bases between. CDR3 in amino acids: CASSAIETDTQYF. The CDR3 DNA reads TGTGCCAGCAGCGCAATCGAGACAGATACGCAGTATTTT.

This clonotype was counted at least ten times. The chain carries TRBV7-9 and TRBJ2-6; no firm D call. V lost 1 base and J lost 0, with 1 base in between. The CDR3 runs 14 residues. CDR1 and CDR2 (germline): SEHNR, FQNEAQ (reference sequence). This CDR3 is CASSLVSGANVLTF. The CDR3 bases are TGTGCCAGCAGCTTAGTCTCTGGGGCCAACGTCCTGACTTTC.

The chain uses TRBV5-1 and TRBJ1-1; D might be TRBD1 (5 bases). This CDR3 spans 14 amino acids. The ends were cut back, 3 bases at V and 4 bases at J, with 13 bases in the middle. Germline V gives CDR1 SGHRS, CDR2 YFSETQ. The CDR3 DNA reads TGCGCCAGCAGCTATCGTGGGGCTTCCACTGAAGCTTTCTTT. This sequence encodes CASSYRGASTEAFF. The variable domain in full, with the rest retrieved from reference TRBV5-1 and TRBJ1-1, is KAGVTQTPRYLIKTRGQQVTLSCSPISGHRSVSWYQQTPGQGLQFLFEYFSETQRNKGNFPGRFSGRQFSNSRSEMNVSTLELGDSALYLCASSYRGASTEAFFGQGTRLTVV.

This clonotype was counted only a few times. The V and J genes are TRBV7-9 and TRBJ2-7; D assignment may be TRBD1 or TRBD2 (5 bases each). The CDR3 covers 16 residues. CDR1 SEHNR and CDR2 FQNEAQ come from the germline V gene (reference sequence). With 4 bases removed from V and 6 bases from J, the gap between germline ends came to 22 bases. CDR3 nucleotides: TGTGCCAGCAGCTCCTCGTCCGGGACCGGCCCGACCGAGCAGTACTTC. This translates into CASSSSSGTGPTEQYF.

This clonotype was seen more than once but under ten times. Its ends do not fully match the called genes, so a read error is possible. The chain combines TRBV7-6 with TRBJ2-3; D may be TRBD1 or TRBD2 (5 bases each). The germline V gene has CDR1 SGHVS and CDR2 FNYEAQ. This CDR3 is built from 16 residues. The CDR3 DNA reads TGTGCCAGCAGTGGTTGGGGACGGATGAGCGGAGATGCGCAGTATTTT. This sequence encodes CASSGWGRMSGDAQYF.

The chain uses TRBV9 and TRBJ2-7; D is ambiguous. Germline values: CDR1 SGDLS, CDR2 YYNGEE. The CDR3 spans 14 residues. Trimming left V 4 bases short and J 3 bases short, with 14 bases between. In nucleotides, the CDR3 is TGTGCCAGCAGCCCCGGAGAGGCCAACTACGAGCAGTACTTC. Amino acids: CASSPGEANYEQYF.

The CDR3 is CATSDFGETGELFF. CDR3 coding DNA: TGTGCCACCAGTGATTTTGGGGAGACCGGGGAGCTGTTTTTT. The chain employs TRBV24-1 and TRBJ2-2; perhaps TRBD2 as D (5 bases). Germline loops: CDR1 KGHDR, CDR2 SFDVKD. V lost 1 base to trimming and J lost 5 bases, with 7 bases between them. This CDR3 region has 14 residues.

This clonotype came up many times. The chain joins TRBV29-1 to TRBJ1-1; D not resolved. The V and J ends lost 5 bases and 1 base respectively, with 5 bases between them. This CDR3 has 11 amino acids. CDR1 is SQVTM and CDR2 is ANQGSEA in the germline V gene. Here the CDR3 reads CSVPSNTEAFF. The DNA of the CDR3 is TGCAGCGTTCCCTCGAACACTGAAGCTTTCTTT.

A word on this clonotype: A clone one base away is much larger, so this may be a read error. The chain combines TRBV7-7 with TRBJ2-6, with TRBD1 as a possible D gene (5 bases). Germline V gives CDR1 SSHAT, CDR2 FNYEAQ (reference sequence). This CDR3 has 15 amino acids. The CDR3 DNA is TGTGCTAGCAGCTTAGACGGATCTGGGGCCAACGTCCTGGCTTTC. Residues: CASSLDGSGANVLAF.

This clonotype has ten or more counts. The V gene is TRBV29-1, the J gene TRBJ2-5; 7 nucleotides line up with TRBD2. CDR3 length: 14 residues. Trimming at V came to 4 bases and at J to 1 base, leaving 6 bases not matched to a gene. The germline gives CDR1 SQVTM, CDR2 ANQGSEA. The CDR3 sequence: CSVAGGGLQETQYF. CDR3 DNA sequence: TGCAGCGTTGCGGGGGGAGGCCTCCAAGAGACCCAGTACTTC.

There are a few counts of this clonotype. V and J are TRBV9 and TRBJ1-6; 7 bases map to TRBD1. Germline V gives CDR1 SGDLS, CDR2 YYNGEE. The CDR3 contains 16 residues. V dropped 3 bases and J dropped 2; count of bases not matched to a gene: 5. For the CDR3, the DNA is TGTGCCAGCAGCGAAGGAGGGGGCGCCTATAATTCACCCCTCCACTTT. Its translation is CASSEGGGAYNSPLHF. The variable domain in full, completed from reference TRBV9 and TRBJ1-6, reads DSGVTQTPKHLITATGQRVTLRCSPRSGDLSVYWYQQSLDQGLQFLIQYYNGEERAKGNILERFSAQQFPDLHSELNLSSLELGDSALYFCASSEGGGAYNSPLHFGNGTRLTVT.

This clonotype was recorded many times. The genes are TRBV29-1 and TRBJ2-7; D call uncertain. Germline V gene sequence: CDR1 SQVTM, CDR2 ANQGSEA. Trimming cost V 6 bases and J 0 bases, with 6 bases left between them. This CDR3 is built from 11 residues. This chain's CDR3 is CSVGNSYEQYF. In nucleotides, the CDR3 is TGCAGCGTGGGGAACTCCTACGAGCAGTACTTC.

This clonotype has only a few counts. V usage is TRBV10-3 and J usage is TRBJ2-6, with D possibly matching TRBD1 (6 bases). The V gene's germline CDR1 is ENHRY and CDR2 SYGVKD. Trimming left V 3 bases short and J 0 bases short, with 9 bases between. The CDR3 runs to 16 residues. CDR3 residues: CAISERQDSGANVLTF. The DNA of the CDR3 is TGTGCCATCAGTGAACGACAGGACTCTGGGGCCAACGTCCTGACTTTC.

This clonotype was detected a few times. A read error may account for a junction end that differs from germline. The rearrangement joins TRBV5-1 to TRBJ1-2; no reliable D call. This CDR3 comprises 14 residues. Per germline, CDR1 SGHRS and CDR2 YFSETQ. The CDR3 DNA follows: TGTGCCAGCAGCTTAAGCACCGCTAACTATGGCTACACCTTC. Translated, it gives CASSLSTANYGYTF. The full variable domain, completed using reference TRBV5-1 and TRBJ1-2, is KAGVTQTPRYLIKTRGQQVTLSCSPISGHRSVSWYQQTPGQGLQFLFEYFSETQRNKGNFPGRFSGRQFSNSRSEMNVSTLELGDSALYLCASSLSTANYGYTFGSGTRLTVV.

The chain uses TRBV19 and TRBJ1-1, with D tentatively TRBD1 (6 bases). Germline CDR1 reads LNHDA; CDR2 reads SQIVND (reference sequence). The V end lost 7 bases, the J end lost 1 base, and 19 bases lay between the germline ends. The CDR3 is made up of 16 amino acids. CDR3 DNA: TGTGCCAGTATTAATGTTCGGGGGGCCTCGAACACTGAAGCTTTCTTT. It specifies CASINVRGASNTEAFF.

This clonotype was recorded a few times. The junction differs from germline at one of its ends, possibly a read error. The chain combines TRBV7-9 with TRBJ1-2; a possible D gene is TRBD1 (5 bases). Per the germline V gene, CDR1 is SEHNR and CDR2 is FQNEAQ (reference sequence). The length of the CDR3 is 16 residues. The chain's CDR3 is CASSLIGAVENFGYTF. In DNA form, the CDR3 reads TGTGCCAGCAGCTTAATTGGGGCAGTTGAAAACTTTGGCTACACCTTC.

This clonotype has more than one count but fewer than ten. V usage is TRBV5-1 and J usage is TRBJ1-1; a weak D match, TRBD1 (5 bases). The length of the CDR3 is 14 residues. The V and J ends lost 3 bases and 1 base respectively, with 10 bases between them. Per germline, CDR1 SGHRS and CDR2 YFSETQ. CDR3 protein: CASSSRTGNTEAFF. The CDR3 bases are TGCGCCAGCAGCTCGCGTACAGGGAACACTGAAGCTTTCTTT.

The chain employs TRBV9 and TRBJ1-4; D is possibly TRBD1 (6 bases). V lost 4 bases and J 5 bases, leaving 12 bases between the germline ends. The CDR3 covers 14 residues. Germline CDR1 SGDLS, CDR2 YYNGEE. The CDR3 DNA is TGTGCCAGCAGCCGCCTAACAGGGAATGAAAAACTGTTTTTT. Translation: CASSRLTGNEKLFF. The full variable domain, with the rest looked up from reference TRBV9 and TRBJ1-4, is DSGVTQTPKHLITATGQRVTLRCSPRSGDLSVYWYQQSLDQGLQFLIQYYNGEERAKGNILERFSAQQFPDLHSELNLSSLELGDSALYFCASSRLTGNEKLFFGSGTQLSVL.

This clonotype was observed once. One end of the junction is discordant with germline, which a read error may explain. The V call is TRBV14, the J call TRBJ2-7; weak D call: TRBD2 (6 bases). Per the germline V gene, CDR1 is SGHDN and CDR2 is FVKESK. The CDR3 length is 16 residues. CDR3 nucleotide sequence: TGTGCCAGCACCCAACCCGGGGGAGATCTTCCGTACGAGCAGTACTTC. Its translation: CASTQPGGDLPYEQYF.

This clonotype was seen at least ten times. The V gene is TRBV2, the J gene TRBJ1-1, with 7 bases matching TRBD1. Unmatched junction bases numbered 3, after V lost 4 bases and J lost 4 bases. The CDR3 is 13 amino acids. CDR1 and CDR2 from the germline V gene are SNHLY and FYNNEI. The CDR3 spells CASSVGQVTEAFF. The CDR3 nucleotides read TGTGCCAGCAGTGTAGGACAGGTCACTGAAGCTTTCTTT.